Listed below are T cell receptor beta chains from one sample, sequenced in a study of CD4 T cell repertoires in COVID-19. Profiled with immunoSEQ multiplex PCR; TCRdb holds only in-frame clones, not every one. The table records about 75,000 clones, about four fifths of them present only once. Sequencing used CD4+ T cells from peripheral blood, obtained after recovery from COVID-19. Every receptor here comes from a human donor who had COVID-19. Each CDR3 is given with its conserved first and last residue.

V,CDR3
TRBV6-1,CASSEEGQVLSNQPQHF
TRBV6-5,CASSLLSGGEAFF
TRBV7-8,CASSYRTGGGVKDTEAFF
TRBV25-1,CAVLTSQVFGANVLTF
TRBV19,CATCPRTGGEETQYF
TRBV5-4,CASSLGGVGGYTF
TRBV7-6,CASSFGTFGADTQYF
TRBV19,CASRPLGGSTEAFF
TRBV18,CASSPGRNTEAFF
TRBV27,CASSLTSAGSYEQYF
TRBV5-6,CASSRDSSGANVLTF
TRBV6-2/TRBV6-3,CASSPRLAGGPQTQYF
TRBV4-2,CASSPGLGNTIYF
TRBV28,CASDSPGRLNQPQHF
TRBV6-5,CATNRAGQETQYF
TRBV24-1,CATSDHPSGIQETQYF
TRBV6-6,CASSPGTGQPNQPQHF
TRBV12-3/TRBV12-4,CASTLDRGYGYTF
TRBV5-1,CASSLEGANEQYF
TRBV25-1,CASSDAGPYQETQYF
TRBV19,CASSIIGTGTFYSNQPQHF
TRBV11-3,CASSASPLGVFQPQHF
TRBV12-5,CASGQGAERGYTF
TRBV10-2,CASSELGAGGPFDNEQYF
TRBV10-1,CASSGQLSTDTQYF
TRBV7-8,CASSRGQFSNQPQHF
TRBV5-1,CASSSPRGGIGEQYF
TRBV6-5,CASSNRYATNEKLFF
TRBV7-9,CASSHRTLRGTQYF
TRBV7-2,CASSLAGTADTQYF
TRBV7-6,CASSQIPGGQGISPLHF
TRBV5-1,CARTTGGPPDTQYF
TRBV15,CATSRDFPGAGELFF
TRBV5-4,CASSLVGGVYGYTF
TRBV15,CATSRDGDSEAFF
TRBV19,CASSPHSGANVLTF
TRBV2,CASSRDRENQPQHF
TRBV7-9,CASSLEGATYEQYF
TRBV10-2,CASSRGGVNEQFF
TRBV9,CASSTGQLVGTEAFF
TRBV5-6,CASSPRTGLVEETQYF